Sequencing of this T cell receptor (beta chain) was carried out in a study of blood T cell repertoires in COVID-19. Under the authors' procedure: Scientists estimated how many nucleated cells there were by amplifying reference gene primers. Clones were read by immunoSEQ multiplex PCR, and TCRdb kept only the in-frame ones, dropping some. V and J calls and clone size come straight from that table; D and trimming were deduced from the DNA. The table records over 200,000 clones, more than 70% of them present only once. Material for sequencing was peripheral blood. The sequence came from a middle-aged man with active or convalescent COVID-19.

The CDR3 region is CATSRDWVGGAQETQYF. In DNA form, the CDR3 reads TGTGCCACCAGCAGAGATTGGGTTGGCGGGGCCCAAGAGACCCAGTACTTC. This chain uses TRBV15 with TRBJ2-5; D possibly corresponds to TRBD2 (6 bases). V was cut by 0 bases and J by 1 base, with 15 bases left in between. Germline lookup yields CDR1 LNHNV and CDR2 YYDKDF (reference sequence). This CDR3 comprises 17 residues.